The TCR beta chain under discussion was sequenced for a study of blood T cells in healthy people across ages. The study's findings and limits: Across the age range, TCR beta diversity per million T cells fell in a roughly linear way.

Healthy Caucasian individuals from Russia aged about 6 to 95 were enrolled as donors. The use of a sample-barcoded 5' primer and a J-beta primer mix characterized a second PCR of about 6 to 12 cycles. Researchers report that a template-switch adaptor with 12 random nucleotides tagged each cDNA molecule. From the 5' RACE reads, TCRdb called clonotypes with MiXCR, one entry per CDR3 protein. The table records 1.2 million to 1.5 million distinct CDR3 sequences, roughly 64% of them present only once. Trimming cost V 4 bases and J 1 base; bases outside gene matches: 7. There are 17 residues in the CDR3. Germline CDR1 is LGHNT and CDR2 is FRNRAP. To note about this clonotype: The target antigen is unknown.

Sequencing input: blood. The source is a man aged 18-30 years in good health. V is TRBV12-5 and J is TRBJ2-2, with TRBD1 matching 9 bases. Here the CDR3 DNA reads TGTGCTAGTGGTTCTCCCACAGGGGGCGGGAACACCGGGGAGCTGTTTTTT. It is translated as CASGSPTGGGNTGELFF.